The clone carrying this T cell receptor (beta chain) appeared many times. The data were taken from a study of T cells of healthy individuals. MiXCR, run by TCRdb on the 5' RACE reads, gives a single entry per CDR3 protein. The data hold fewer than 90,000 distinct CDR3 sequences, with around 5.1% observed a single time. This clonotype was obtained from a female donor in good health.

CDR3 amino acids: CSVEAPWHTGELFF. The DNA of the CDR3 is TGCAGCGTTGAAGCCCCCTGGCACACCGGGGAGCTGTTTTTT. The chain couples TRBV29-1 to TRBJ2-2; D not certain. Trimming pared 1 base from V and 3 bases from J, leaving 9 bases between. The CDR3 consists of 14 residues. Germline V gene sequence: CDR1 SQVTM, CDR2 ANQGSEA.